This record looks at one T cell receptor beta chain sequence and its context. What it recognizes is unknown. This CDR3 comprises 11 residues. V was cut by 6 bases and J by 2 bases, with 7 bases left in between. Germline V CDR1 and CDR2: DFQATT, SNEGSKA (reference sequence). Clones were read by immunoSEQ multiplex PCR, and TCRdb kept only the in-frame ones, dropping some. Counted here are approximately 100,000 clones, 87% occurring once; the ten biggest clones make up approximately 15%. This sample is part of a study of T cell responses to AZD1222 COVID-19 vaccine. On the study more broadly: Second doses were pooled across both intervals (about 4 or about 12 weeks).

Study-level findings and limits: It was only after the peak T cell response that any repertoires were sampled.

The receptor's source is an adult in good health. The sequencing used peripheral blood, collected on day 0 of AZD1222 vaccination. The chain carries TRBV20-1 and TRBJ2-5; possible D gene TRBD2, 5 bases. CDR3 sequence (DNA): TGCAGTGCGAGGGTACAAGAGACCCAGTACTTC. It specifies CSARVQETQYF.